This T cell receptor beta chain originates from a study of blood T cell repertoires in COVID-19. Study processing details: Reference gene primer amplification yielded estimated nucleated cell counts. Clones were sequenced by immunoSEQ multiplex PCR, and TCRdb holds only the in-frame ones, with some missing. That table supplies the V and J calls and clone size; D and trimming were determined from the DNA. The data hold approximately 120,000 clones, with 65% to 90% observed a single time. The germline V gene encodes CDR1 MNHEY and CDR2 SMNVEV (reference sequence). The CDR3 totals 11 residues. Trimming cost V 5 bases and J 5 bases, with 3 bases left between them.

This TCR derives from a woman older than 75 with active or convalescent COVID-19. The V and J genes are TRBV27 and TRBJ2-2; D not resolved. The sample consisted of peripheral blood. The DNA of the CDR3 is TGTGCCAGCAGTGAGACCGGGGAGCTGTTTTTT. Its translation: CASSETGELFF.